The clone carrying this TCR beta chain was seen many times. Its specificity is unknown. Via MiXCR, TCRdb re-called the reads, giving one row per CDR3 protein. The repertoire includes 150,000 to 200,000 distinct CDR3 sequences, around 14% of them detected once, and 25% to 30% sits in the top ten. The data were taken from a study of T cell repertoires in cytomegalovirus infection. Overall study: From public TCR beta signatures came an indication of both CMV infection and matching HLA type. Study-wide results and caveats: HLA-C-restricted CMV clonotypes gave the most frequent clonotype in two of eight donors.

Germline CDR1 reads MGHDK; CDR2 reads SYGVNS. Trimming took 0 bases from V and 2 from J, leaving 7 bases between them. This CDR3 comprises 14 residues. The sequenced sample consisted of PBMCs. This chain joins TRBV25-1 and TRBJ1-2; unclear D gene. The TCR originated in a human donor in good health (CMV status not recorded). Some clones in this sample may be carry-over from other donors' samples. CDR3 in DNA: TGTGCCAGCAGTGAATACGGGAAAAACTATGGCTACACCTTC. Its translation is CASSEYGKNYGYTF.